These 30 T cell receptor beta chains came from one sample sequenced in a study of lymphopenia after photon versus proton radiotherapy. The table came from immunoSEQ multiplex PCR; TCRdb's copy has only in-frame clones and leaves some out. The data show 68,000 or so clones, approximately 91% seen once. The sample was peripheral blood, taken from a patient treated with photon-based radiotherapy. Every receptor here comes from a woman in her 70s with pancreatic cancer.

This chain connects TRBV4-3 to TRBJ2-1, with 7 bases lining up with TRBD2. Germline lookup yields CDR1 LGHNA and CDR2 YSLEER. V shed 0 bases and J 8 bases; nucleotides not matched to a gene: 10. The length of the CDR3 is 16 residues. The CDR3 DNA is TGCGCCAGCAGCCAAGATTGGGGACTACCCGGCGATGAGCAGTTCTTC. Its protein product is CASSQDWGLPGDEQFF.

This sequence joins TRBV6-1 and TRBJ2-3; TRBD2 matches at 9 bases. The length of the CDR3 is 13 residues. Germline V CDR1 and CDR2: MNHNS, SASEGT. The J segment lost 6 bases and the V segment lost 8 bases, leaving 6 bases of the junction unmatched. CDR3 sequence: CASRAGGGDTQYF. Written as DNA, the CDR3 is TGTGCCAGCCGCGCGGGAGGGGGGGATACGCAGTATTTT.

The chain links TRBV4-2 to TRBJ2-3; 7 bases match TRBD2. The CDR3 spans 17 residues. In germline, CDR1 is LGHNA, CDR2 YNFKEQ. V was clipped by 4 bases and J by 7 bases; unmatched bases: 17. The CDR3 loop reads CASSPGPLAAMLNTQYF. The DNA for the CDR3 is TGTGCCAGCAGCCCTGGCCCCCTAGCGGCAATGCTTAATACGCAGTATTTT.

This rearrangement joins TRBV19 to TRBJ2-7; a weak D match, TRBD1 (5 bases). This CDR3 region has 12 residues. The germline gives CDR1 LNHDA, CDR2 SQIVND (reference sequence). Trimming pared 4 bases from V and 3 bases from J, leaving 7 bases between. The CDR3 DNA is TGTGCCAGTAGTAGGGGCCGCTACGAGCAGTACTTC. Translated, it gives CASSRGRYEQYF.

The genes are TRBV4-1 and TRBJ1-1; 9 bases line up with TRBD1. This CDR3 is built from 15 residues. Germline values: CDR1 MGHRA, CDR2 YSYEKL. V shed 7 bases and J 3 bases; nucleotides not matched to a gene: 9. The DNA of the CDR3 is TGCGCCAGCACCCGACAGGGGGAGGGTGACACTGAAGCTTTCTTT. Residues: CASTRQGEGDTEAFF.

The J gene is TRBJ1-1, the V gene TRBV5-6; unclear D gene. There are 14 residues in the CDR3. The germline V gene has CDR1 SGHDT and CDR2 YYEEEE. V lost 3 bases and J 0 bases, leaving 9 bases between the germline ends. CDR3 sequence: CASSSLGLNTEAFF. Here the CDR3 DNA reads TGTGCCAGCAGCTCCCTCGGCCTGAACACTGAAGCTTTCTTT.

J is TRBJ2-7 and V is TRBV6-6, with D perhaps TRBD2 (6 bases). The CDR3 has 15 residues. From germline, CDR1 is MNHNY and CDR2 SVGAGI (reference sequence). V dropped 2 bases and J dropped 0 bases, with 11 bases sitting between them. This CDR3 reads CASSYRGLPSYEQYF. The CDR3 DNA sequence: TGTGCCAGCAGTTACAGGGGACTCCCCTCCTACGAGCAGTACTTC.

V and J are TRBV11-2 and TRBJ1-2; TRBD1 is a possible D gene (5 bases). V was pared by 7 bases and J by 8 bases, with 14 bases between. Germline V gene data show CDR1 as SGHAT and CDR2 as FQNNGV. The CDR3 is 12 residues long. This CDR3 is CASTSGGDGYTF. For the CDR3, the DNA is TGTGCCAGCACCTCCGGGGGGGACGGCTACACCTTC.

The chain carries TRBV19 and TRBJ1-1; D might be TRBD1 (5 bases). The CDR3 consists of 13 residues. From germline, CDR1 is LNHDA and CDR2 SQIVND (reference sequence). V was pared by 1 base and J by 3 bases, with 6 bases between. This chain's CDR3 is CASSIGGDTEAFF. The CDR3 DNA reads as TGTGCCAGTAGTATAGGAGGGGACACTGAAGCTTTCTTT.

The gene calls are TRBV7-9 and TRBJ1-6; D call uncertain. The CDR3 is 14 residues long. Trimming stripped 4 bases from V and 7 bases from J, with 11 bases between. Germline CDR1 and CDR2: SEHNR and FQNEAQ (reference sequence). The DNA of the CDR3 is TGTGCCAGCAGCTACGACGGTTACAATTCACCCCTCCACTTT. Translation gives CASSYDGYNSPLHF.

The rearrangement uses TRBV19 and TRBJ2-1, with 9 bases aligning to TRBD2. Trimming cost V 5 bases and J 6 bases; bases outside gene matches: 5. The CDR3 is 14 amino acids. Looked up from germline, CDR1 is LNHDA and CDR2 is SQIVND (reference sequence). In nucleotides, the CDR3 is TGTGCCAGTAGTGTCCTAGCGGGACGCAATGAGCAGTTCTTC. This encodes CASSVLAGRNEQFF.

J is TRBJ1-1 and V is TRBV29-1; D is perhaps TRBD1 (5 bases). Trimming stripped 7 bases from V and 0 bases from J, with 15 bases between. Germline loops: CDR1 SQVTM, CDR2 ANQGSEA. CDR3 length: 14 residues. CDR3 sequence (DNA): TGCAGCGGTGGGACGGACATACTGAACACTGAAGCTTTCTTT. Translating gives CSGGTDILNTEAFF.

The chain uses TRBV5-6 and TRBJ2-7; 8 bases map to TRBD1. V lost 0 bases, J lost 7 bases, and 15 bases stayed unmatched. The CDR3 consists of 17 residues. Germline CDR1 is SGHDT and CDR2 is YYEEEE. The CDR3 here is CASSLVAAAQRTGEQYF. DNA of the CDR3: TGTGCCAGCAGCTTGGTCGCGGCGGCCCAAAGGACAGGGGAGCAGTACTTC.

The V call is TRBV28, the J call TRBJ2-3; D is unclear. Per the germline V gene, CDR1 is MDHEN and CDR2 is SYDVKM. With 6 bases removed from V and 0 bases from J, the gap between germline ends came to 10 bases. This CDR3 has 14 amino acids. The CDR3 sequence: CASSPPASTDTQYF. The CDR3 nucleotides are TGTGCCAGCAGCCCCCCCGCTAGCACAGATACGCAGTATTTT.

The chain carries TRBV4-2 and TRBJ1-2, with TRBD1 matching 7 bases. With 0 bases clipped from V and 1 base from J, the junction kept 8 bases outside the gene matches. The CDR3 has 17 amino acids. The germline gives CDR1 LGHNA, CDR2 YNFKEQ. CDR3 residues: CASSQDLETGINYGYTF. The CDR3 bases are TGTGCCAGCAGCCAAGATCTCGAGACAGGGATTAACTATGGCTACACCTTC.

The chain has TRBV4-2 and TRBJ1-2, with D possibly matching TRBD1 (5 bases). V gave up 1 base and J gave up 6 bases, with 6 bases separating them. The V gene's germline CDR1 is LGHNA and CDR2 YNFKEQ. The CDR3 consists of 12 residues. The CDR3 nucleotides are TGTGCCAGCAGCCAAGTAGGGGATGGCTACACCTTC. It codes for CASSQVGDGYTF.

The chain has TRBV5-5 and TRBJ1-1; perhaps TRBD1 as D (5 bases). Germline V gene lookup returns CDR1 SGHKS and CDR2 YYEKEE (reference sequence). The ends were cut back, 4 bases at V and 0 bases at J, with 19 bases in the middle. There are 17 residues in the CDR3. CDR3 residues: CASSLEPGATVNTEAFF. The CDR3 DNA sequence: TGTGCCAGCAGCCTCGAGCCCGGGGCGACAGTGAACACTGAAGCTTTCTTT. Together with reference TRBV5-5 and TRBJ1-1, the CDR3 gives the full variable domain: DAGVTQSPTHLIKTRGQQVTLRCSPISGHKSVSWYQQVLGQGPQFIFQYYEKEERGRGNFPDRFSARQFPNYSSELNVNALLLGDSALYLCASSLEPGATVNTEAFFGQGTRLTVV.

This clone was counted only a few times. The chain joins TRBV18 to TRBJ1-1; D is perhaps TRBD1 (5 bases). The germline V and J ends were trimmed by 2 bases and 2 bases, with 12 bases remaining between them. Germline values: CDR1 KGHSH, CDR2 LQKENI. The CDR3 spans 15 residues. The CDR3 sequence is CASSPIQGRNTEAFF. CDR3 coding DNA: TGTGCCAGCTCACCAATCCAGGGCCGCAACACTGAAGCTTTCTTT.

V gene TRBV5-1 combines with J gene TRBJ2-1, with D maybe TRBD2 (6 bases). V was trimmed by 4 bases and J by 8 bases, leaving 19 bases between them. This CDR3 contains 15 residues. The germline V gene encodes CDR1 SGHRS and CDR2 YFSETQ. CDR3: CASSPAGGGSDEQFF. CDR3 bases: TGCGCCAGCAGCCCCGCCGGGGGTGGGTCGGATGAGCAGTTCTTC.

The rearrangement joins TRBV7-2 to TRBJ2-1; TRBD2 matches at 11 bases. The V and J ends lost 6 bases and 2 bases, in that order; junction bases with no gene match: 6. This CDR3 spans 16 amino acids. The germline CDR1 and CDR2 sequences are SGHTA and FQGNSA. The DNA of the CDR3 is TGTGCCAGCAGTGCAACTAGCGGGAGCACCTACAATGAGCAGTTCTTC. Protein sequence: CASSATSGSTYNEQFF. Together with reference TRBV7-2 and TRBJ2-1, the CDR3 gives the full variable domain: GAGVSQSPSNKVTEKGKDVELRCDPISGHTALYWYRQSLGQGLEFLIYFQGNSAPDKSGLPSDRFSAERTGGSVSTLTIQRTQQEDSAVYLCASSATSGSTYNEQFFGPGTRLTVL.

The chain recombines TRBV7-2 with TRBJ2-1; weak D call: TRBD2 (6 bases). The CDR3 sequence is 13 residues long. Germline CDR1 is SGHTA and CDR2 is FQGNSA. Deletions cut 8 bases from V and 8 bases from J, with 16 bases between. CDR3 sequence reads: CASLKLALYEQFF. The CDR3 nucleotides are TGTGCCAGCCTTAAACTAGCTCTATATGAGCAGTTCTTC.

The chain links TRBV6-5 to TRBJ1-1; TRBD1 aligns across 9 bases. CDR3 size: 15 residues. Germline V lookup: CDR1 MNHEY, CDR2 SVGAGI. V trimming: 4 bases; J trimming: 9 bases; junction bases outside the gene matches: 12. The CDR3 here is CASSWQGRTGVKAFF. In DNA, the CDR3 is TGTGCCAGCAGTTGGCAAGGCCGGACAGGGGTTAAAGCTTTCTTT.

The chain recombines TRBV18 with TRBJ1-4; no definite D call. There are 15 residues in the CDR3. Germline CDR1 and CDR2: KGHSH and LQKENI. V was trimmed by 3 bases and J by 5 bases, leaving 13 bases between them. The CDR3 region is CASSPEAEFNEKLFF. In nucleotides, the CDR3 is TGTGCCAGCTCACCCGAGGCGGAATTCAATGAAAAACTGTTTTTT.

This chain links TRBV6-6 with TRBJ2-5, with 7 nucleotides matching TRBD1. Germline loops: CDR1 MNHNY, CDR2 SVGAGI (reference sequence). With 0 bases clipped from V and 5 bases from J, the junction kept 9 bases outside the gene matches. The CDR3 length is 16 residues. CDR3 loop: CASSYSTSTGQETQYF. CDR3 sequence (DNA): TGTGCCAGCAGTTACTCGACTTCTACGGGACAGGAGACCCAGTACTTC.

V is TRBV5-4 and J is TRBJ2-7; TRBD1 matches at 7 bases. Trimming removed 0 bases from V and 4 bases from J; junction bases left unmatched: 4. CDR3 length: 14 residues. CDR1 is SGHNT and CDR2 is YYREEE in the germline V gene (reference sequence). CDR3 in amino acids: CASSLGDRAYEQYF. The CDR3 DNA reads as TGTGCCAGCAGCTTGGGCGACAGGGCGTACGAGCAGTACTTC.

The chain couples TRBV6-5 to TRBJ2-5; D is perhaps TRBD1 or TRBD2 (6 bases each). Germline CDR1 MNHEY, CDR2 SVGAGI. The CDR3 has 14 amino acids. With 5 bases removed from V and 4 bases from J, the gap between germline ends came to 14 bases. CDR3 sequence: CASSQGGLGETQYF. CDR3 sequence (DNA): TGTGCCAGCAGTCAAGGGGGGTTAGGAGAGACCCAGTACTTC.

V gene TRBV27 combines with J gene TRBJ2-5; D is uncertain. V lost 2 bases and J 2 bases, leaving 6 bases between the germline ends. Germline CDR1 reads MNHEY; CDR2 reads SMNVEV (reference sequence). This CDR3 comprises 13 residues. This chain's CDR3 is CASSLRWQETQYF. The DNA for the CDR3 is TGTGCCAGCAGTTTACGTTGGCAAGAGACCCAGTACTTC.

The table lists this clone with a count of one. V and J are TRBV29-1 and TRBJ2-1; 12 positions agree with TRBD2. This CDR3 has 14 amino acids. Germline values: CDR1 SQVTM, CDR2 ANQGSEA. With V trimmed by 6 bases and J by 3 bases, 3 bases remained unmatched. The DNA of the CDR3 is TGCAGCGTGGAGACTAGCGGGAGCTACAATGAGCAGTTCTTC. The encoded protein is CSVETSGSYNEQFF.

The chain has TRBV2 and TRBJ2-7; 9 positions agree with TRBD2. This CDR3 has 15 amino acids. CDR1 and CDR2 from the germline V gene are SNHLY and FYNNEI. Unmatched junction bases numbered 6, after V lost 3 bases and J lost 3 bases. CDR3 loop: CASSDRTSAYYEQYF. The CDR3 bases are TGTGCCAGCAGTGATAGGACTAGCGCCTACTACGAGCAGTACTTC.

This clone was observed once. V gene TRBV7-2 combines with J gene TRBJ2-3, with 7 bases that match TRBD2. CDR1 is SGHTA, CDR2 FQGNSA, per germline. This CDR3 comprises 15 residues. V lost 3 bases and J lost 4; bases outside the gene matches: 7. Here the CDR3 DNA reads TGTGCCAGCAGCTTGGGCGGGAGTAGTGCAGATACGCAGTATTTT. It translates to CASSLGGSSADTQYF.